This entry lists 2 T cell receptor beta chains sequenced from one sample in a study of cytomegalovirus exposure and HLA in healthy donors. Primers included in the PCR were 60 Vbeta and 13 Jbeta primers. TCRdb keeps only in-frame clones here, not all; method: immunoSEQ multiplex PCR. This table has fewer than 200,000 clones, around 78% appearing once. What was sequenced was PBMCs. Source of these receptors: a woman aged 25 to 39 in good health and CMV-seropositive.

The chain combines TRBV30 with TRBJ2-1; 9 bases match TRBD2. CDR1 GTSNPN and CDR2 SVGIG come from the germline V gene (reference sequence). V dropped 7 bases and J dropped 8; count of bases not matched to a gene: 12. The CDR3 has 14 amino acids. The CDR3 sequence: CALTSGWPGDEQFF. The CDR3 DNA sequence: TGTGCCTTGACTAGCGGTTGGCCGGGGGATGAGCAGTTCTTC.

CDR3 amino acids: CASSATPGENGYTF. In nucleotides, the CDR3 is TGTGCCAGCAGCGCCACCCCAGGGGAAAATGGCTACACCTTC. This rearrangement joins TRBV9 to TRBJ1-2; D is possibly TRBD1 (6 bases). Trimming removed 3 bases from V and 6 bases from J, with 15 bases in between. The CDR3 has 14 residues. Germline CDR1 reads SGDLS; CDR2 reads YYNGEE.